What follows are 18 T cell receptor beta chains derived from one specimen sequenced in a study of blood T cell repertoires in COVID-19 (TCRdb year 2020). Library construction relied on the immunoSEQ multiplex PCR assay. In TCRdb, the immuneACCESS table is reduced to in-frame sequences with V and J assigned. These tables do not hold every clone; where another copy was compared, an unresolved V gene accounts for under half, and the others remain unexplained. Counted in this sample were 15,000 to 20,000 clones; under 85% of them appeared once. Clones ranked in the top ten supply roughly 15% of the sample. The sequencing input was peripheral blood. These receptors came from a man between 65 and 80 years old with COVID-19, enrolled during active disease.

This chain joins TRBV3-1 (or the pseudogene TRBV3-2) and TRBJ2-2; no definite D call. V was shortened by 4 bases and J by 6 bases, with 9 bases between the two germline ends. CDR1 and CDR2 (germline): LGHDT, YNNKEL (reference sequence). This CDR3 spans 13 amino acids. The CDR3 nucleotides read TGTGCCAGCAGCCCAAGCATAGCCGGGGAGCTGTTTTTT. Its protein product is CASSPSIAGELFF.

The V and J genes are TRBV6-2 or TRBV6-3 and TRBJ2-7, with D perhaps matching TRBD2 (5 bases). This CDR3 is built from 11 residues. CDR1 and CDR2 from the germline V gene are MNHEY and SVGEGT. Trimming left V 6 bases short and J 9 bases short, with 12 bases between. This CDR3 reads CASRYAEAQYF. The DNA for the CDR3 is TGTGCCAGCAGGTACGCGGAGGCGCAGTACTTC.

CDR3 sequence: CASSQRLAPDTQYF. Written as DNA, the CDR3 is TGTGCCAGCAGCCAAAGACTGGCCCCAGATACGCAGTATTTT. The gene calls are TRBV3-1 (or the pseudogene TRBV3-2) and TRBJ2-3, with D hard to call. CDR3 size: 14 residues. V lost 2 bases to trimming and J lost 4 bases, with 10 bases between them. Germline loops: CDR1 LGHDT, CDR2 YNNKEL (reference sequence).

The chain is built from TRBV6-5 and TRBJ1-1; 9 bases align to TRBD1. CDR3 length equals 15 residues. V shed 0 bases and J 5 bases; nucleotides not matched to a gene: 4. The germline CDR1 and CDR2 sequences are MNHEY and SVGAGI. The CDR3 spells CASSYSGTGTTEAFF. The CDR3 nucleotides read TGTGCCAGCAGTTACTCTGGGACAGGGACGACTGAAGCTTTCTTT.

This clone was observed a few times. The chain carries TRBV28 and TRBJ2-1; possibly TRBD1 for D (6 bases). The germline gives CDR1 MDHEN, CDR2 SYDVKM. Trimming removed 5 bases from V and 9 bases from J, with 14 bases in between. This CDR3 spans 13 amino acids. CDR3 residues: CASSLDGGREQFF. For the CDR3, the DNA is TGTGCCAGCAGTCTAGATGGGGGCCGTGAGCAGTTCTTC.

CDR3 DNA sequence: TGTGCCAGCAGCTTAGCGGGGGCTTCCTACAATGAGCAGTTCTTC. Amino acids: CASSLAGASYNEQFF. The rearrangement joins TRBV7-2 to TRBJ2-1; tentative D call: TRBD1 (6 bases). Looked up from germline, CDR1 is SGHTA and CDR2 is FQGNSA. The ends were cut back, 0 bases at V and 1 base at J, with 7 bases in the middle. The CDR3 sequence is 15 residues long. The entire variable domain, with the rest obtained from reference TRBV7-2 and TRBJ2-1, is as follows: GAGVSQSPSNKVTEKGKDVELRCDPISGHTALYWYRQSLGQGLEFLIYFQGNSAPDKSGLPSDRFSAERTGGSVSTLTIQRTQQEDSAVYLCASSLAGASYNEQFFGPGTRLTVL.

The V gene is TRBV10-2, the J gene TRBJ1-3; D is undetermined. Deletions cut 7 bases from V and 0 bases from J, with 7 bases between. CDR1 is WSHSY, CDR2 SAAADI, per germline. This CDR3 is built from 13 residues. CDR3 loop: CASKYSSGNTIYF. DNA of the CDR3: TGCGCCAGCAAGTACAGCTCTGGAAACACCATATATTTT.

This chain links TRBV4-1 with TRBJ2-5; D call uncertain. CDR3 length equals 12 residues. Between the trimmed V and J ends, which lost 0 bases and 6 bases, there was a span of 5 bases. Germline CDR1 and CDR2: MGHRA and YSYEKL. The CDR3 region is CASSQEAKTQYF. The CDR3 bases are TGCGCCAGCAGCCAAGAAGCGAAGACCCAGTACTTC.

This chain uses TRBV21-1 with TRBJ2-7; the table names TRBD1, a call not compared with the DNA. TRBV21-1 is a pseudogene. The CDR3 runs 14 residues. DNA of the CDR3: TGTGCCAGCAGCACCCCGGGACAGGCAGAGACAGGGTACTTC. Translated: CASSTPGQAETGYF.

The CDR3: CASSRTAYEQYF. DNA of the CDR3: TGTGCCAGCAGCAGGACTGCCTACGAGCAGTACTTC. This sequence joins TRBV7-2 and TRBJ2-7, with TRBD2 as a possible D gene (5 bases). Trimming removed 5 bases from V and 2 bases from J, with 7 bases in between. The germline V gene encodes CDR1 SGHTA and CDR2 FQGNSA. The CDR3 totals 12 residues.

The table lists this clone with a few counts. V usage is TRBV6-4 and J usage is TRBJ1-1; 7 bases align to TRBD1. CDR1 and CDR2 (germline): MRHNA, SNTAGT. The V and J ends lost 6 bases and 6 bases, in that order; junction bases with no gene match: 4. This CDR3 contains 12 residues. CDR3 nucleotide sequence: TGTGCCAGCAGGGGACAGCACCCTGAAGCTTTCTTT. Translation gives CASRGQHPEAFF.

This clone is judged medium-sized. CDR3 region: CASSQESRSTDTQYF. The CDR3 DNA reads TGTGCCAGCAGCCAAGAATCGCGCAGCACAGATACGCAGTATTTT. The chain recombines TRBV4-2 with TRBJ2-3; the D is unclear. V was cut by 0 bases and J by 0 bases, with 7 bases left in between. Per the germline V gene, CDR1 is LGHNA and CDR2 is YNFKEQ. This CDR3 contains 15 residues.

The chain links TRBV5-1 to TRBJ2-7; perhaps TRBD1 as D (6 bases). The germline V gene encodes CDR1 SGHRS and CDR2 YFSETQ. This CDR3 contains 14 residues. Between the trimmed V and J ends, which lost 4 bases and 2 bases, there was a span of 13 bases. CDR3 region: CASSPRDKTYEQYF. The DNA for the CDR3 is TGCGCCAGCAGCCCCCGGGACAAAACCTACGAGCAGTACTTC.

This clone was detected once. The chain links TRBV9 to TRBJ2-7, with TRBD2 identical over 7 bases. CDR1 and CDR2 (germline): SGDLS, YYNGEE. The V segment lost 0 bases and the J segment 3 bases; nucleotides outside the gene matches: 6. The CDR3 extends over 15 amino acids. The chain's CDR3 is CASSVGLAALYEQYF. The CDR3 coding sequence is TGTGCCAGCAGCGTAGGTCTAGCGGCCCTCTACGAGCAGTACTTC.

This chain connects TRBV6-1 to TRBJ1-5, with TRBD1 as a possible D gene (5 bases). CDR1 and CDR2 from the germline V gene are MNHNS and SASEGT. Trimming took 2 bases from V and 1 from J, leaving 12 bases between them. The CDR3 has 16 amino acids. CDR3 DNA sequence: TGTGCCAGCAGTGAATCCCGGGGGACCAGCAATCAGCCCCAGCATTTT. Encoded protein: CASSESRGTSNQPQHF.

This rearrangement joins TRBV24-1 to TRBJ2-1; 9 bases are shared with TRBD2. V trimming: 4 bases; J trimming: 1 base; junction bases outside the gene matches: 4. This CDR3 comprises 16 residues. From germline, CDR1 is KGHDR and CDR2 SFDVKD. CDR3 region: CATSDPSGTSYNEQFF. In nucleotides, the CDR3 is TGTGCCACCAGTGACCCTAGCGGGACTTCCTACAATGAGCAGTTCTTC.

DNA of the CDR3: TGCGCCAGCACAGGGGGGACTGGAAACACCATATATTTT. It is translated as CASTGGTGNTIYF. V gene TRBV10-1 combines with J gene TRBJ1-3; TRBD1 matches at 7 bases. Germline trimming cut 7 bases from V and 2 bases from J; bases unmatched to any gene: 2. Looked up from germline, CDR1 is WNHNN and CDR2 is SYGVQD (reference sequence). The CDR3 is 13 residues long.

This clone appeared once. This rearrangement joins TRBV30 to TRBJ1-1, with D perhaps matching TRBD1 (5 bases). The CDR3 sequence is 14 residues long. Trimming removed 6 bases from V and 4 bases from J, with 18 bases in between. CDR1 and CDR2 from the germline V gene are GTSNPN and SVGIG (reference sequence). As DNA, the CDR3 is TGTGCCTGCCTTGGGGGGGGTCTCGGCACTGAAGCTTTCTTT. It codes for CACLGGGLGTEAFF.